Here is one T cell receptor beta chain with its context. Its antigen is not known. Generated by immunoSEQ multiplex PCR, the TCRdb table keeps only in-frame clones and is missing some. Of a few million clones in the sample, 90% to 95% were seen once. Trimming removed 1 base from V and 5 bases from J, with 16 bases in between. Germline assignment: CDR1 SGDLS and CDR2 YYNGEE. CDR3 size: 15 residues. This specimen belongs to a study of shared clonotypes between healthy human individuals. Findings and limits, study-wide: Sharing across four donors was highest in naive CD4 (roughly 5%) and lowest in memory CD8 (roughly 0.4%). Specimens sampled were limited to blood, with tissue repertoires likely differing.

The sequence came from a man between 18 and 29 years old in good health. Some clones in this sample may be carry-over from other donors' samples. The chain links TRBV9 to TRBJ2-7; TRBD2 is a possible D gene (6 bases). Material for sequencing was naive CD4+ T cells from PBMCs. Stated subset: CD45RA+ positively selected. CDR3 region: CASSVTDDTGDEQYF. The CDR3 region has the DNA TGTGCCAGCAGCGTAACCGACGACACGGGAGACGAGCAGTACTTC.